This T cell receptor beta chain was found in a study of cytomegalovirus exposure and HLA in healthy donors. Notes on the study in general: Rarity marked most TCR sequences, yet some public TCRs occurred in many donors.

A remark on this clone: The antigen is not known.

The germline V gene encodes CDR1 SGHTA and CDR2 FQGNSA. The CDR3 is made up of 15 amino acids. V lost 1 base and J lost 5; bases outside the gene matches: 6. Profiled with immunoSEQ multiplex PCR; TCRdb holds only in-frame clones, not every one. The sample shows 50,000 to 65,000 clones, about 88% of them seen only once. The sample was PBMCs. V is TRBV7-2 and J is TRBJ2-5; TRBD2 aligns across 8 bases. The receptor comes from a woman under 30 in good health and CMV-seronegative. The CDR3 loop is CASSLGGTSMETQYF. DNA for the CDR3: TGTGCCAGCAGCTTAGGGGGGACTAGTATGGAGACCCAGTACTTC.